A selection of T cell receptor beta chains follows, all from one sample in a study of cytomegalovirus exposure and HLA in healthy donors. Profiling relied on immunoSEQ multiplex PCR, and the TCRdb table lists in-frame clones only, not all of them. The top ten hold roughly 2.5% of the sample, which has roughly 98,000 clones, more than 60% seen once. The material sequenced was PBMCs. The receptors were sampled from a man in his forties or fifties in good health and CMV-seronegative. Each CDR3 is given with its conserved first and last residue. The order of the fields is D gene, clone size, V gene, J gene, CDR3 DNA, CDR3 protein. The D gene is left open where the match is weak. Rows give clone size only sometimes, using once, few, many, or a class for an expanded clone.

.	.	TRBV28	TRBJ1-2	TGTGCCAGCAGTTTAGGGGGATCAGGGGTAACTAACTATGGCTACACCTTC	CASSLGGSGVTNYGYTF
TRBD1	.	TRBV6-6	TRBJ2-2	TGTGCCAGCAGTTTGGACAGGGTGGACACCGGGGAGCTGTTTTTT	CASSLDRVDTGELFF
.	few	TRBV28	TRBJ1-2	TGTGCCAGCAGCTCGATCTCGGGACATAGTGCTTCCAACTATGGCTACACCTTC	CASSSISGHSASNYGYTF
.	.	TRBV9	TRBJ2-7	TGTGCCAGCAGCGTAAATGCGGGAAGCTACGAGCAGTACTTC	CASSVNAGSYEQYF
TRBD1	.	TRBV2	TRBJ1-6	TGTGCCAGCAGTGATGGTGGACAGGGGAATTCACCCCTCCACTTT	CASSDGGQGNSPLHF
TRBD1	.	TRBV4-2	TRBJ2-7	TGTGCCAGCAGCCTGATACCGGGACAGGGGCGAAACTACGAGCAGTACTTC	CASSLIPGQGRNYEQYF
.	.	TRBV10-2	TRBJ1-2	TGCGCCAGCAGTGAGCGGGCGGGGTTGGGGGACTATGGCTACACCTTC	CASSERAGLGDYGYTF
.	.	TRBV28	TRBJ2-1	TGTGCCAGCAGTCTTGGCCGACCCCGAACCGGGACAAGGTCCTACAATGAGCAGTTCTTC	CASSLGRPRTGTRSYNEQFF
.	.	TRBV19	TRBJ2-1	TGTGCCAGTAGTACAGACTGGGGCCGGAGCTCTTACAATGAGCAGTTCTTC	CASSTDWGRSSYNEQFF
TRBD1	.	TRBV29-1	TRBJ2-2	TGCAGCGTCACAGGGGGCCACGCGAACACCGGGGAGCTGTTTTTT	CSVTGGHANTGELFF
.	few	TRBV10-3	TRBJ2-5	TGTGCCATCGGGCTCAGGGAGACCCAGTACTTC	CAIGLRETQYF